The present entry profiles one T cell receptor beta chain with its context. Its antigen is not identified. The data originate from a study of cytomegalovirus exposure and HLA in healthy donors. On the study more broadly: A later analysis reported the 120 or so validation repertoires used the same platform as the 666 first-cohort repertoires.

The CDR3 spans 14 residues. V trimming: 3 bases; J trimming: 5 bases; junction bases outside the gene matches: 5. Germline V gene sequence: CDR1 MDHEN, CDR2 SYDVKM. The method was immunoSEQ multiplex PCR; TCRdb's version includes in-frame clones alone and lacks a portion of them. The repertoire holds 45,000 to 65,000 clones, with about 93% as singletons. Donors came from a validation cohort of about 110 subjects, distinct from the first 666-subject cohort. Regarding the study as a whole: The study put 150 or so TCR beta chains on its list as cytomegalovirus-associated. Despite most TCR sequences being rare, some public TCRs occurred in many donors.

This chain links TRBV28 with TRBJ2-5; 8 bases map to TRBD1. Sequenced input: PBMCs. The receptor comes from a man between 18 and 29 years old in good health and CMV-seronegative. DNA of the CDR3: TGTGCCAGCAGTTTTCCCGACAGGGGCGAGACCCAGTACTTC. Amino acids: CASSFPDRGETQYF.